These T cell receptor beta chains were read from a single sample in a study of blood T cell repertoires in COVID-19. Only in-frame clones appear in the TCRdb table, and some are missing; sequencing was by immunoSEQ multiplex PCR. The table shows about 190,000 clones, with around 80% occurring only once. Specimen: peripheral blood. The receptors were sampled from a woman in her 50s with acute or convalescent COVID-19. The CDR3 runs from the conserved cysteine through the conserved F or W.

v_gene | CDR3aa
TRBV19 | CASKRLAGLLSSYNEQFF
TRBV7-2 | CASVWQGMDEQYF
TRBV5-6 | CASSPAGLEGNEQFF
TRBV7-2 | CASSLVGGAKGTGELFF
TRBV29-1 | CSVETLDSYEQYF
TRBV18 | CASSPPASGSIADTQYF
TRBV2 | CASSYTGQGLNEKLFF
TRBV7-8 | CASSLVLAGGPVNEQFF
TRBV13 | CASSPHRGSGRGSEQFF
TRBV30 | CAWSRAEAVIQFF
TRBV27 | CASSPRQGSYNSPLHF
TRBV9 | CASSVQGAVYNEQFF
TRBV5-5 | CASSPWRQQNTEAFF
TRBV21-1 | CASSAMRDRCYEQYF
TRBV21-1 | CASSKRGLSEQYF